The clone carrying this T cell receptor (beta chain) was found once. Other DNA sequences in the sample encode the same CDR3. The data derive from a study of cytotoxic CD8 clonotypes in ibrutinib-treated CLL. The assay was immunoSEQ multiplex PCR, and TCRdb's table has in-frame clones only and misses some. The sample has about 250,000 clones, 70% seen once. This CDR3 has 14 residues. Trimming pared 0 bases from V and 2 bases from J, leaving 5 bases between. Germline CDR1 and CDR2: SEHNR and FQNEAQ (reference sequence). Sequencing used PBMCs, obtained after 24 months of ibrutinib treatment. The chain joins TRBV7-9 to TRBJ2-1; the D gene is possibly TRBD2 (5 bases). This clonotype was sampled from a human donor with chronic lymphocytic leukemia. DNA for the CDR3: TGTGCCAGCAGCTTAGCCGGGACCTACAATGAGCAGTTCTTC. Translation: CASSLAGTYNEQFF.